Shown below are 22 T cell receptor beta chains from a single sample sequenced in a study of regulatory T cells in long-lasting Graves disease. CDR3 regions were amplified by Arm-PCR using iRepertoire HTBI primers to build TCR beta libraries. One entry per CDR3 protein, called by TCRdb with MiXCR from the multiplex PCR reads. The table lists some 600,000 distinct CDR3 sequences, about 16% of them singletons. Time point meaning: newly diagnosed GD, antithyroid drugs for less than 3 months. PBMCs were the source of the RNA used for TCR sequencing. This sample also belongs to another study, concerning T cells in Graves' hyperthyroidism and ophthalmopathy.

The source material was peripheral blood mononuclear cells (PBMCs), sampled at new diagnosis, from a patient treated with antithyroid drugs. The receptor set was obtained from a man younger than 30 with Graves disease.

In its sample, this clonotype was seen many times. The V gene is TRBV10-1, the J gene TRBJ2-2, with D possibly TRBD2 on 6 matching bases. The V gene's germline CDR1 is WNHNN and CDR2 SYGVQD (reference sequence). Trimming removed 3 bases from V and 1 base from J, with 9 bases in between. This CDR3 spans 15 amino acids. CDR3 sequence reads: CASSDDSGNTGELFF. CDR3 nucleotides: TGCGCCAGCAGTGATGATAGCGGGAACACCGGGGAGCTGTTTTTT.

This clonotype was observed many times. The chain combines TRBV5-1 with TRBJ1-2; 8 nucleotides align to TRBD1. The CDR3 sequence is 15 residues long. CDR1 and CDR2 from the germline V gene are SGHRS and YFSETQ. Losses at the gene ends were 7 bases for V and 6 bases for J; bases not matched to a gene: 14. Here the CDR3 DNA reads TGCGCCAGCTCCTTTGCGCAGGGGGCTTTGGATGGCTACACCTTC. Translation: CASSFAQGALDGYTF.

This clonotype occurred a few times. J is TRBJ1-5 and V is TRBV6-5; tentative D call: TRBD1 (5 bases). The CDR3 covers 16 residues. The V end lost 0 bases, the J end lost 2 bases, and 11 bases lay between the germline ends. Germline CDR1 MNHEY, CDR2 SVGAGI. The CDR3 protein is CASSYSQGLGNQPQHF. The CDR3 DNA sequence: TGTGCCAGCAGTTACTCCCAGGGATTAGGCAATCAGCCCCAGCATTTT.

This clonotype was detected only a few times. The V call is TRBV11-2, the J call TRBJ1-3; tentatively, D is TRBD1 (5 bases). V was clipped by 2 bases and J by 0 bases, with 8 bases between them. The CDR3 is 15 amino acids. Germline V CDR1 and CDR2: SGHAT, FQNNGV. The CDR3 coding sequence is TGTGCCAGCAGCTTATTAGGACACTCTGGAAACACCATATATTTT. Translation gives CASSLLGHSGNTIYF.

As to this clonotype: A much larger clone sits a single nucleotide away, making a read error possible. The chain carries TRBV12-3 or TRBV12-4 and TRBJ1-5; D gene ambiguous. The CDR3 is made up of 14 amino acids. CDR3: CAGRVGRGNQPQHF. In nucleotides, the CDR3 is TGTGCCGGCAGAGTCGGACGGGGCAATCAGCCCCAGCATTTT.

The chain combines TRBV10-3 with TRBJ1-2; 9 bases map to TRBD1. The CDR3 loop spans 16 amino acids. J lost 7 bases, V lost 0 bases, and 9 bases had no gene match. Germline CDR1 is ENHRY and CDR2 is SYGVKD. The DNA for the CDR3 is TGTGCCATCAGTGAGTCCGGGACAGGGATTCGAAGTGGCTACACCTTC. Encoded protein: CAISESGTGIRSGYTF.

This chain links TRBV20-1 with TRBJ1-1, with a weak D call TRBD1 (5 bases). V gave up 3 bases and J gave up 1 base, with 9 bases separating them. The CDR3 covers 13 residues. Germline CDR1 reads DFQATT; CDR2 reads SNEGSKA (reference sequence). CDR3 nucleotide sequence: TGCAGTGCTAGCCTGGGGGGGAACACTGAAGCTTTCTTT. It is translated as CSASLGGNTEAFF.

This clonotype was detected ten times or more. This rearrangement joins TRBV12-3 or TRBV12-4 to TRBJ2-1; 8 nucleotides agree with TRBD2. The CDR3 runs 14 residues. The ends lost 6 bases at V and 8 bases at J; junction bases unmatched: 9. The CDR3 DNA reads TGTGCCAGCAGCCAGCGGGGGCCCCTCCATGAGCAGTTCTTC. Protein product: CASSQRGPLHEQFF.

This clonotype was seen repeatedly, ten times or more. This rearrangement joins TRBV5-1 to TRBJ2-1; the D gene is possibly TRBD2 (6 bases). The ends were cut back, 0 bases at V and 3 bases at J, with 10 bases in the middle. CDR3 length: 15 amino acids. Germline values: CDR1 SGHRS, CDR2 YFSETQ. In DNA, the CDR3 is TGCGCCAGCAGCTTGGCCGGGGAGGTCTACAATGAGCAGTTCTTC. Translated, it gives CASSLAGEVYNEQFF.

In this sample, this clonotype turned up a few times. The chain joins TRBV12-3 or TRBV12-4 to TRBJ1-2, with 7 bases lining up with TRBD1. V was pared by 5 bases and J by 8 bases, with 17 bases of the junction left unmatched. The CDR3 contains 16 residues. The CDR3 is CASSPTRDSASYGYTF. The CDR3 DNA follows: TGTGCCAGCAGTCCAACCCGGGACAGTGCTTCTTACGGCTACACCTTC.

Ten or more counts support this clonotype. The CDR3 region is CASSADFPGTPKGETQYF. The CDR3 coding sequence is TGCGCCAGCAGCGCGGACTTCCCCGGGACACCAAAGGGGGAGACCCAGTACTTC. The chain joins TRBV10-2 to TRBJ2-5, with D perhaps matching TRBD1 (6 bases). The germline gives CDR1 WSHSY, CDR2 SAAADI. Trimming pared 6 bases from V and 5 bases from J, leaving 28 bases between. The CDR3 loop spans 18 amino acids.

This clonotype has a count of ten or more. The DNA of the CDR3 is TGTGCCATCAGTGAGGGCCTAGCGGGACCCTACGAGCAGTACTTC. It codes for CAISEGLAGPYEQYF. The rearrangement joins TRBV10-3 to TRBJ2-7; 9 nucleotides align to TRBD2. V gave up 2 bases and J gave up 2 bases; unmatched junction bases: 4. The CDR3 contains 15 residues. Germline V lookup: CDR1 ENHRY, CDR2 SYGVKD.

This clonotype came up many times. This rearrangement joins TRBV29-1 to TRBJ2-3; possibly TRBD2 for D (6 bases). V shed 1 base and J shed 3 bases, with 14 bases lying between them. This CDR3 is 15 amino acids long. Germline V gives CDR1 SQVTM, CDR2 ANQGSEA. The CDR3 reads CSVEVRDWETDTQYF. Written as DNA, the CDR3 is TGCAGCGTTGAAGTTCGGGACTGGGAGACAGATACGCAGTATTTT.

This clonotype was seen many times. This rearrangement joins TRBV11-2 to TRBJ2-6, with D unclear. The CDR3 is 17 residues long. V was cut by 0 bases and J by 0 bases, with 9 bases left in between. Germline V gene sequence: CDR1 SGHAT, CDR2 FQNNGV. The CDR3 DNA reads TGTGCCAGCAGCTTAGACCGTGTAAGCTCTGGGGCCAACGTCCTGACTTTC. This codes for CASSLDRVSSGANVLTF. Filled out from reference TRBV11-2 and TRBJ2-6, the complete variable domain reads EAGVAQSPRYKIIEKRQSVAFWCNPISGHATLYWYQQILGQGPKLLIQFQNNGVVDDSQLPKDRFSAERLKGVDSTLKIQPAKLEDSAVYLCASSLDRVSSGANVLTFGAGSRLTVL.

This clonotype appeared a few times. V gene TRBV6-2 or TRBV6-3 combines with J gene TRBJ2-5; D tentatively reads TRBD1 or TRBD2 (5 bases each). Between the trimmed V and J ends, which lost 6 bases and 5 bases, there was a span of 22 bases. Germline V lookup: CDR1 MNHEY, CDR2 SVGEGT. The CDR3 length is 16 residues. CDR3 nucleotides: TGTGCCAGCAGCTTCCGTCTGGGACCAAATGGGGAGACCCAGTACTTC. Translated: CASSFRLGPNGETQYF.

This clonotype appeared once. V is TRBV27 and J is TRBJ1-5, with 11 nucleotides matching TRBD1. Germline V gene data show CDR1 as MNHEY and CDR2 as SMNVEV (reference sequence). The CDR3 is made up of 15 amino acids. V was clipped by 8 bases and J by 7 bases; unmatched bases: 10. The CDR3 here is CASGTGQGAWQPQHF. The DNA for the CDR3 is TGTGCCAGCGGAACTGGACAGGGGGCATGGCAGCCCCAGCATTTT.

The rearrangement uses TRBV29-1 and TRBJ1-2; 7 bases are a match to TRBD1. Germline V gene sequence: CDR1 SQVTM, CDR2 ANQGSEA. V dropped 3 bases and J dropped 8; count of bases not matched to a gene: 12. This CDR3 is built from 14 residues. This chain's CDR3 is CSVDLRATGEGYTF. In DNA form, the CDR3 reads TGCAGCGTTGATTTGCGGGCTACAGGGGAAGGCTACACCTTC.

This clonotype was found a few times. The rearrangement joins TRBV12-3 or TRBV12-4 to TRBJ2-6; no reliable D call. The length of the CDR3 is 16 residues. V was trimmed by 1 base and J by 0 bases, leaving 7 bases between them. The CDR3 region has the DNA TGTGCCAGCAGTTTAGGACGGGTCTCTGGGGCCAACGTCCTGACTTTC. Its protein is CASSLGRVSGANVLTF.

This clonotype was detected ten times or more. The gene calls are TRBV11-2 and TRBJ2-3, with TRBD2 identical over 9 bases. Germline CDR1 and CDR2: SGHAT and FQNNGV. CDR3 length: 22 residues. J gave up 5 bases and V 6 bases, and 30 bases lay outside the gene matches. The CDR3 sequence is CASSFRLAESYTLNPEEDTQYF. CDR3 nucleotides: TGTGCCAGCAGTTTTAGACTAGCGGAATCATACACTCTTAACCCCGAGGAAGATACGCAGTATTTT.

This clonotype was recorded at least ten times. The genes are TRBV6-5 and TRBJ2-7; 7 bases map to TRBD2. Germline values: CDR1 MNHEY, CDR2 SVGAGI. The CDR3 length is 16 residues. The J segment lost 0 bases and the V segment lost 0 bases, leaving 5 bases of the junction unmatched. The CDR3 here is CASSYSGGSISYEQYF. The CDR3 nucleotides read TGTGCCAGCAGTTACTCGGGGGGGAGCATCTCCTACGAGCAGTACTTC.

This clonotype was recorded many times. DNA for the CDR3: TGCAGCGTTCTAGGGGGCGGAGGGGGCACCTACGAGCAGTACTTC. Amino acid sequence: CSVLGGGGGTYEQYF. The rearrangement joins TRBV29-1 to TRBJ2-7, with D possibly matching TRBD1 (7 bases). V lost 5 bases to trimming and J lost 2 bases, with 19 bases between them. The germline V gene encodes CDR1 SQVTM and CDR2 ANQGSEA. This CDR3 spans 15 amino acids.

V and J are TRBV25-1 and TRBJ2-6; the D is unclear. Germline CDR1 MGHDK, CDR2 SYGVNS. The CDR3 is 16 amino acids. Trimming cost V 4 bases and J 0 bases, with 10 bases left between them. CDR3 residues: CASSGQDDSGANVLTF. The CDR3 nucleotides are TGTGCCAGCAGTGGACAAGACGACTCTGGGGCCAACGTCCTGACTTTC.